What follows are 2 T cell receptor beta chains derived from one specimen sequenced in a study of cytomegalovirus exposure and HLA in healthy donors. With 60 Vbeta and 13 Jbeta primers, the PCR was carried out. Using immunoSEQ multiplex PCR, the repertoire was profiled, and TCRdb retains in-frame clones only, with some absent. Of 81,000 or so clones in the sample, around 80% were seen once. The sequenced sample was PBMCs. The receptors derive from a middle-aged man in good health and CMV-seropositive.

The chain links TRBV7-2 to TRBJ2-7; unclear D gene. This CDR3 has 14 amino acids. Per the germline V gene, CDR1 is SGHTA and CDR2 is FQGNSA. V lost 5 bases to trimming and J lost 0 bases, with 11 bases between them. In nucleotides, the CDR3 is TGTGCCAGCAGCCGGAGCCGGAACTCCTACGAGCAGTACTTC. It encodes CASSRSRNSYEQYF.

The chain recombines TRBV7-6 with TRBJ2-1; D possibly corresponds to TRBD2 (6 bases). Germline lookup yields CDR1 SGHVS and CDR2 FNYEAQ. The CDR3 contains 14 residues. The V gene lost 8 bases and the J gene lost 1 base, with 12 bases spanning the gap. The CDR3 loop reads CASSGRGSYNEQFF. The CDR3 coding sequence is TGTGCCAGCTCCGGGAGAGGGTCCTACAATGAGCAGTTCTTC.